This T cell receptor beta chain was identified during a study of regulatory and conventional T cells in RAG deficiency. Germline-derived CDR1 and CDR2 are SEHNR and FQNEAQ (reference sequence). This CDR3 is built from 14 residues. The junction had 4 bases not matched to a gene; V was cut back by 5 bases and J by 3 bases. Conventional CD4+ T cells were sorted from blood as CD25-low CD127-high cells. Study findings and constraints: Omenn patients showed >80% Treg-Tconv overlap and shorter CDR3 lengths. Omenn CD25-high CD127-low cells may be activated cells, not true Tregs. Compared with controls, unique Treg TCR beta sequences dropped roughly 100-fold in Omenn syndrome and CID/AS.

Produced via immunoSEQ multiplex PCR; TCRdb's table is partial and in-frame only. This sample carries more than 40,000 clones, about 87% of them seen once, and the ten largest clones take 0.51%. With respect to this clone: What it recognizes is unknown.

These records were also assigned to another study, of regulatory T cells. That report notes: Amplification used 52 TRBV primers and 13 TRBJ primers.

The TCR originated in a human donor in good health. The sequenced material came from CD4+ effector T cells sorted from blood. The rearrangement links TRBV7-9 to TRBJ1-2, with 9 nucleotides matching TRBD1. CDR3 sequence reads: CASSPGQGDYGYTF. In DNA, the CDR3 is TGTGCCAGCAGCCCGGGACAGGGCGACTATGGCTACACCTTC.